These 13 T cell receptor beta chains were sequenced from one sample in a study of blood T cell repertoires in COVID-19. Assay: immunoSEQ multiplex PCR; the TCRdb copy retains only in-frame clones and omits some. The data show roughly 220,000 clones, about 91% seen once. Sequenced sample: PBMCs or T cells enriched from blood (not recorded which). Receptors were obtained from a woman in her fifties or sixties with acute COVID-19.

The V call is TRBV7-9, the J call TRBJ1-1, with D uncertain. Trimming took 6 bases from V and 4 from J, leaving 15 bases between them. Looked up from germline, CDR1 is SEHNR and CDR2 is FQNEAQ (reference sequence). The CDR3 is made up of 14 amino acids. The CDR3 spells CASSSRPGSTEAFF. CDR3 in DNA: TGTGCCAGCAGTTCCCGACCGGGGAGCACTGAAGCTTTCTTT. The variable domain in full, completed from reference TRBV7-9 and TRBJ1-1, reads DTGVSQNPRHKITKRGQNVTFRCDPISEHNRLYWYRQTLGQGPEFLTYFQNEAQLEKSRLLSDRFSAERPKGSFSTLEIQRTEQGDSAMYLCASSSRPGSTEAFFGQGTRLTVV.

The rearrangement uses TRBV5-6 and TRBJ1-4; tentative D call: TRBD1 (5 bases). Trimming took 3 bases from V and 8 from J, leaving 14 bases between them. Germline CDR1 reads SGHDT; CDR2 reads YYEEEE. The CDR3 extends over 14 amino acids. The CDR3 spells CASSSGRREEKLFF. The CDR3 coding sequence is TGTGCCAGCAGCTCGGGACGGAGGGAGGAAAAACTGTTTTTT.

The CDR3 sequence: CASSPPRGREGSNQPQHF. DNA of the CDR3: TGTGCCAGCTCACCACCGAGAGGACGGGAGGGTAGCAATCAGCCCCAGCATTTT. The gene calls are TRBV18 and TRBJ1-5; D gene ambiguous. The CDR3 covers 18 residues. The germline V and J ends were trimmed by 0 bases and 0 bases, with 15 bases remaining between them. Germline V CDR1 and CDR2: KGHSH, LQKENI.

The gene calls are TRBV11-2 and TRBJ2-7; TRBD2 might be the D (6 bases). The CDR3 contains 13 residues. CDR1 is SGHAT and CDR2 is FQNNGV in the germline V gene. Trimming took 4 bases from V and 0 from J, leaving 7 bases between them. CDR3 region: CASSSDYSYEQYF. The DNA of the CDR3 is TGTGCCAGCAGCTCGGACTACTCCTACGAGCAGTACTTC.

The chain couples TRBV2 to TRBJ2-1, with 9 bases fitting TRBD2. J gave up 10 bases and V 6 bases, and 13 bases lay outside the gene matches. The CDR3 is made up of 15 amino acids. CDR1 is SNHLY and CDR2 is FYNNEI in the germline V gene. CDR3 residues: CASSGALSGSEEQFF. CDR3 sequence (DNA): TGTGCCAGCAGCGGAGCACTTAGCGGGAGTGAAGAGCAGTTCTTC.

In nucleotides, the CDR3 is TGTGCCAGCAGTTTTTTAGGGGTGGACAATCAGCCCCAGCATTTT. Its translation: CASSFLGVDNQPQHF. The V call is TRBV28, the J call TRBJ1-5; TRBD1 is a possible D gene (5 bases). This CDR3 region has 15 residues. Between the trimmed V and J ends, which lost 3 bases and 3 bases, there was a span of 12 bases. Germline V lookup: CDR1 MDHEN, CDR2 SYDVKM.

Details on this clone: The junction does not match germline at one end; this may be a read error. The chain links TRBV28 to TRBJ2-7, with TRBD1 matching over 7 bases. The germline V gene has CDR1 MDHEN and CDR2 SYDVKM. The CDR3 loop spans 11 amino acids. This CDR3 is CAGGVAYEQYF. The CDR3 nucleotides are TGCGCAGGGGGAGTGGCCTACGAGCAGTACTTC.

The chain recombines TRBV5-8 with TRBJ2-1, with 11 bases matching TRBD2. V shed 0 bases, J shed 2 bases, and the junction held 4 bases outside the gene matches. This CDR3 contains 17 residues. Per germline, CDR1 SGHTS and CDR2 YDEGEE. CDR3: CASSLALAGGTYNEQFF. CDR3 in DNA: TGTGCCAGCAGCTTGGCATTAGCGGGAGGGACCTACAATGAGCAGTTCTTC.

This clone was observed once. The gene calls are TRBV5-5 and TRBJ2-5; 7 bases fit TRBD1. The length of the CDR3 is 16 residues. Germline V gene lookup returns CDR1 SGHKS and CDR2 YYEKEE (reference sequence). V shed 0 bases and J 2 bases; nucleotides not matched to a gene: 7. In DNA, the CDR3 is TGTGCCAGCAGCTTGGTGGGACAGTCAAAACAAGAGACCCAGTACTTC. This codes for CASSLVGQSKQETQYF.

The table lists this clone with a few counts. V usage is TRBV7-2 and J usage is TRBJ2-2; D perhaps matches TRBD2 (6 bases). V gave up 5 bases and J gave up 5 bases, with 15 bases separating them. The CDR3 contains 15 residues. Per the germline V gene, CDR1 is SGHTA and CDR2 is FQGNSA. The CDR3 sequence is CASSLGGARTGELFF. CDR3 nucleotides: TGTGCCAGCAGCCTTGGAGGGGCGCGAACCGGGGAGCTGTTTTTT.

This chain joins TRBV14 and TRBJ1-3; no reliable D call. Trimming removed 4 bases from V and 0 bases from J, with 13 bases in between. The CDR3 length is 16 residues. The germline V gene encodes CDR1 SGHDN and CDR2 FVKESK. CDR3 region: CASSPWLPTSGNTIYF. For the CDR3, the DNA is TGTGCCAGCAGCCCGTGGCTGCCAACCTCTGGAAACACCATATATTTT. The whole variable domain, filled in from reference TRBV14 and TRBJ1-3, reads EAGVTQFPSHSVIEKGQTVTLRCDPISGHDNLYWYRRVMGKEIKFLLHFVKESKQDESGMPNNRFLAERTGGTYSTLKVQPAELEDSGVYFCASSPWLPTSGNTIYFGEGSWLTVV.

The J gene is TRBJ2-7, the V gene TRBV18; 11 nucleotides match TRBD2. The CDR3 contains 16 residues. Germline V lookup: CDR1 KGHSH, CDR2 LQKENI. Unmatched junction bases numbered 10, after V lost 3 bases and J lost 6 bases. The CDR3 protein is CASSPGTSGPRGEQYF. The CDR3 region has the DNA TGTGCCAGCTCACCCGGGACTAGCGGTCCCCGCGGCGAGCAGTACTTC.

V usage is TRBV7-9 and J usage is TRBJ2-7; 11 positions match TRBD2. Germline V CDR1 and CDR2: SEHNR, FQNEAQ (reference sequence). After removal of 0 bases from V and 7 bases from J, the junction contained 2 bases not matched to a gene. The CDR3 is 14 residues long. CDR3 nucleotides: TGTGCCAGCAGCTTAGCGTTAGCGGGAGGGGAGCAGTACTTC. It codes for CASSLALAGGEQYF.